This T cell receptor beta chain was identified in a study of T-cell reconstitution after alpha-beta-depleted transplantation in children. The germline V gene has CDR1 DFQATT and CDR2 SNEGSKA (reference sequence). V shed 2 bases and J 1 base; nucleotides not matched to a gene: 3. The CDR3 totals 14 residues. Molecular barcoding with unique molecular identifiers was used for the TCRbeta library. TCRdb reprocessed the PCR reads via MiXCR and lists one record per CDR3 protein. The table shows 450,000 to 600,000 distinct CDR3 sequences, with about an eighth occurring only once. The TCR sequence derives from a male patient between 10 and 17 years old who had a stem cell transplant for acute myeloid leukemia, so the T cells may come from the graft donor. The sample in question was PBMCs, mostly from graft donor cells, obtained 360 days after TCRalphabeta/CD19-depleted stem cell transplant. J is TRBJ2-3 and V is TRBV20-1, with TRBD1 matching 7 bases. CDR3 nucleotide sequence: TGCAGTGCTAGATTAACAGGGGGCACAGATACGCAGTATTTT. Amino acids: CSARLTGGTDTQYF.